This is a list of T cell receptor beta chains from one sample in a study of Graves' ophthalmopathy and Graves' hyperthyroidism. From the multiplex PCR reads, TCRdb called clonotypes with MiXCR, one entry per CDR3 protein. The profile shows a few hundred thousand distinct CDR3 sequences, about 18% of them singletons. The sequencing input was peripheral blood. The source is a woman aged 18-35 years with Graves' ophthalmopathy. Each CDR3 is given with its conserved first and last residue. A D gene is named only where the DNA matches it firmly. Clone size is given for some rows only: seen once, a few or many times, or a class if the clone is expanded.

TRBD1	many	TRBJ2-7	TRBV28	CASHPSEQGAYEQYF	TGTGCCAGTCACCCCTCAGAACAGGGGGCTTACGAGCAGTACTTC
TRBD1	many	TRBJ2-7	TRBV6-2/TRBV6-3	CASSYPDPGTGISYEQYF	TGTGCCAGCAGTTACCCAGATCCTGGGACAGGAATATCCTACGAGCAGTACTTC
TRBD2	.	TRBJ2-5	TRBV20-1	CSATLAGGPGETQYF	TGCAGTGCCACCCTAGCGGGAGGGCCGGGGGAGACCCAGTACTTC
.	.	TRBJ2-1	TRBV28	CASSLIADYNEQFF	TGTGCCAGCAGTTTGATAGCGGATTACAATGAGCAGTTCTTC
.	many	TRBJ1-1	TRBV11-3	CASSLSQERGAFF	TGTGCCAGCAGCCTTTCCCAAGAACGTGGAGCTTTCTTT
.	many	TRBJ1-1	TRBV28	CASSLSRLGTEAFF	TGTGCCAGCAGTTTAAGTAGACTGGGCACTGAAGCTTTCTTT
TRBD1	many	TRBJ2-5	TRBV7-2	CASSSQTGWDQETQYF	TGTGCCAGCAGCTCCCAGACAGGGTGGGACCAAGAGACCCAGTACTTC
TRBD1	many	TRBJ2-4	TRBV29-1	CSVGRGGSKNIQYF	TGCAGCGTTGGTAGAGGGGGCTCCAAAAACATTCAGTACTTC
.	many	TRBJ2-2	TRBV7-2	CASSRRYTGELFF	TGTGCCAGCAGTAGACGGTACACCGGGGAGCTGTTTTTT
TRBD1	many	TRBJ1-1	TRBV2	CASRPGTAKNTEAFF	TGTGCCAGCAGGCCCGGGACAGCGAAAAACACTGAAGCTTTCTTT
.	many	TRBJ2-5	TRBV6-1	CASSEVANSNQETQYF	TGTGCCAGCAGTGAAGTAGCAAACTCAAACCAAGAGACCCAGTACTTC
.	few	TRBJ1-1	TRBV28	CASSLFQPNTEAFF	TGTGCCAGCAGTTTATTTCAGCCGAACACTGAAGCTTTCTTT
.	many	TRBJ1-5	TRBV11-2	CASSLWALGGLRPQHF	TGTGCCAGCAGCTTATGGGCTTTGGGGGGATTGAGGCCCCAGCATTTT
TRBD1	many	TRBJ1-6	TRBV19	CASSMPDRGRHSPLHF	TGTGCCAGTAGTATGCCGGACAGGGGGCGCCATTCACCCCTCCACTTT
.	many	TRBJ2-5	TRBV18	CASSPPKFQGQETQYF	TGTGCCAGCTCACCACCGAAGTTCCAGGGACAAGAGACCCAGTACTTC
.	.	TRBJ2-5	TRBV6-2/TRBV6-3	CASSNPPGETQYF	TGTGCCAGCAGTAACCCCCCCGGGGAGACCCAGTACTTC
TRBD2	.	TRBJ2-5	TRBV6-2/TRBV6-3	CASRRLAGGILETQYF	TGTGCCAGCAGAAGACTAGCGGGGGGTATTTTAGAGACCCAGTACTTC
.	many	TRBJ2-7	TRBV12-3/TRBV12-4	CASSLDGTSYEQYF	TGTGCCAGCAGTTTAGACGGTACCTCCTACGAGCAGTACTTC
.	many	TRBJ1-6	TRBV6-1	CASRAGYSPLHF	TGTGCCAGCAGGGCCGGTTATTCACCCCTCCACTTT
TRBD2	many	TRBJ2-7	TRBV13	CASTERESEQYF	TGTGCCAGCACCGAGCGGGAATCCGAGCAGTACTTC
.	few	TRBJ2-6	TRBV12-3/TRBV12-4	CASSLAPGANVLTF	TGTGCCAGCAGTTTAGCGCCAGGGGCCAACGTCCTGACTTTC
.	many	TRBJ2-7	TRBV20-1	CSARDRADHEQYF	TGCAGTGCTAGAGATCGGGCAGATCACGAGCAGTACTTC
.	many	TRBJ1-1	TRBV6-2/TRBV6-3	CASSYSTTDLEGTEAFF	TGTGCCAGCAGTTACTCTACGACCGACCTCGAGGGCACTGAAGCTTTCTTT
.	many	TRBJ1-6	TRBV28	CASSFLGGPGAPLHF	TGTGCCAGCAGTTTCCTAGGGGGGCCCGGGGCACCCCTCCACTTT
TRBD1	many	TRBJ1-5	TRBV6-5	CASSPGQGRNQPQHF	TGTGCCAGCAGTCCTGGACAGGGGCGAAATCAGCCCCAGCATTTT
.	many	TRBJ1-5	TRBV6-1	CASRIQGGNQPQHF	TGTGCCAGCAGGATACAGGGAGGAAATCAGCCCCAGCATTTT
TRBD1	many	TRBJ1-2	TRBV6-5	CASSFGQGSFSGYTF	TGTGCCAGCAGTTTTGGACAGGGTTCATTTAGTGGCTACACCTTC
TRBD1	few	TRBJ1-6	TRBV6-5	CASSYGGQGDSPLHF	TGTGCCAGCAGTTACGGGGGACAGGGGGATTCACCCCTCCACTTT
.	.	TRBJ1-5	TRBV6-1	CASSQTSGQPQHF	TGTGCCAGCAGTCAGACATCGGGTCAGCCCCAGCATTTT
.	many	TRBJ1-5	TRBV27	CASSLGLFNQPQHF	TGTGCCAGCAGTCTGGGACTGTTCAATCAGCCCCAGCATTTT
.	many	TRBJ1-3	TRBV12-3/TRBV12-4	CASTMTGSGNTIYF	TGTGCCAGCACCATGACAGGCTCTGGAAACACCATATATTTT
.	many	TRBJ1-6	TRBV4-2	CASSGPRRGVMDSPLHF	TGTGCCAGCAGCGGCCCCCGGCGGGGGGTGATGGATTCACCCCTCCACTTT